The 27 T cell receptor beta chains reported below all come from one sample, sequenced in a study of blood T cells in healthy people across ages (dated by TCRdb to the mid-2010s). The library was built by means of 5' RACE. Sequencing used an Illumina HiSeq 2500. The second PCR ran for about 6 to 12 cycles and used a J-beta primer mix along with a sample-barcoded 5' primer. The raw public reads went through TCRdb reprocessing: fastp at Q25, MiXCR clone calling, in-frame beta chains kept. Entries are consolidated by CDR3 protein sequence, retaining the most common genes and DNA. The sample table contains 600,000 or so distinct CDR3 sequences; only one count was recorded for roughly 30% of them. The ten largest account for around a sixth of the sample. Sequences were obtained from blood. All receptors derive from a woman over 75 in good health.

This clonotype came up many times. The chain carries TRBV7-3 and TRBJ2-7; 9 bases are shared with TRBD2. Germline lookup yields CDR1 SGHTA and CDR2 FQGTGA. Germline trimming cut 4 bases from V and 3 bases from J; bases unmatched to any gene: 25. This CDR3 spans 21 amino acids. In DNA, the CDR3 is TGTGCCAGCAGCTCTCCTGAGGGTAGCGGGGGTAGAAATAACCCTAGCTACGAGCAGTACTTC. The encoded protein is CASSSPEGSGGRNNPSYEQYF.

Worth noting for this clonotype: A much larger clone differs by one base, so this may be a read error. The rearrangement uses TRBV9 and TRBJ2-1, with a possible D match to TRBD2 (6 bases). The CDR3 is 14 residues long. The ends were cut back, 5 bases at V and 10 bases at J, with 19 bases in the middle. Per germline, CDR1 SGDLS and CDR2 YYNGEE. For the CDR3, the DNA is TGTGCCAGCAGTGCGGGGACCGTGGCCTACGAGCAGTTCTTC. Translated: CASSAGTVAYEQFF.

In this sample, this clonotype turned up many times. This chain uses TRBV6-6 with TRBJ2-7; possibly TRBD2 for D (5 bases). The germline V and J ends were trimmed by 6 bases and 2 bases, with 11 bases remaining between them. Germline values: CDR1 MNHNY, CDR2 SVGAGI (reference sequence). The CDR3 has 13 residues. CDR3 amino acids: CASSRTATYEQYF. The CDR3 nucleotides read TGTGCCAGCAGCCGGACTGCCACCTACGAGCAGTACTTC.

Comment on this clonotype: A read error is possible here, since a much larger clone lies one base away. The V call is TRBV18, the J call TRBJ2-1; D is unresolved. This CDR3 has 15 amino acids. Germline V CDR1 and CDR2: KGHSH, LQKENI. CDR3 coding DNA: TGTGCCAGCTCACCAAGAGTGAGCTCCTACAGTGAGCAGTTCTTC. It specifies CASSPRVSSYSEQFF.

This clonotype appeared a few times. A clone one base away is much larger, so this may be a read error. The chain employs TRBV20-1 and TRBJ2-3; weak D call: TRBD2 (5 bases). Germline CDR1 and CDR2: DFQATT and SNEGSKA (reference sequence). CDR3 length equals 14 residues. V lost 6 bases and J lost 0, with 13 bases in between. The CDR3 nucleotides read TGCAGTGCACCACGGCTAGCTAGCACAGATACGCAGTATTTT. The encoded protein is CSAPRLASTDTQYF.

In its sample, this clonotype was seen many times. The gene calls are TRBV15 and TRBJ2-5, with 8 bases aligning to TRBD1. The CDR3 has 15 residues. J lost 4 bases, V lost 5 bases, and 9 bases had no gene match. The V gene's germline CDR1 is LNHNV and CDR2 YYDKDF (reference sequence). This CDR3 is CATSGQGPGRETQYF. The CDR3 nucleotides read TGTGCCACCAGCGGACAGGGCCCTGGTCGAGAGACCCAGTACTTC.

This clonotype was detected a few times. This chain joins TRBV30 and TRBJ2-5, with D perhaps assigned TRBD1 or TRBD2 (5 bases each). Germline assignment: CDR1 GTSNPN and CDR2 SVGIG (reference sequence). V gave up 4 bases and J gave up 11 bases, with 23 bases separating them. The CDR3 totals 14 residues. DNA of the CDR3: TGTGCCTGGACCCTATTACTGGGGAGAGGGGAGCAGTACTTC. Translation gives CAWTLLLGRGEQYF.

In DNA form, the CDR3 reads TGTGCCAGCAGCCCCAGGAGGCGGGAAAAACTGTTTTTT. It encodes CASSPRRREKLFF. The chain is built from TRBV7-2 and TRBJ1-4; D not resolved. CDR3 length equals 13 residues. Germline CDR1 is SGHTA and CDR2 is FQGNSA. V shed 5 bases and J shed 8 bases, with 12 bases lying between them.

J is TRBJ2-3 and V is TRBV12-3 or TRBV12-4, with 9 bases identical to TRBD2. The CDR3 extends over 15 amino acids. V gave up 9 bases and J gave up 4 bases; unmatched junction bases: 11. CDR3: CASFRAGGPADTQYF. CDR3 DNA sequence: TGTGCCAGTTTCCGCGCGGGGGGGCCCGCAGATACGCAGTATTTT.

The gene calls are TRBV12-3 or TRBV12-4 and TRBJ1-5; 8 positions match TRBD1. The CDR3 runs to 15 residues. J gave up 4 bases and V 5 bases, and 7 bases lay outside the gene matches. CDR3 amino acids: CASSTQTGVNQPQHF. CDR3 nucleotide sequence: TGTGCCAGCAGTACACAGACAGGGGTGAATCAGCCCCAGCATTTT.

The sample holds a few counts of this clonotype. The chain carries TRBV7-2 and TRBJ2-1; TRBD1 might be the D (6 bases). Trimming removed 5 bases from V and 4 bases from J, with 15 bases in between. The CDR3 contains 15 residues. Germline CDR1 is SGHTA and CDR2 is FQGNSA. CDR3 sequence reads: CASSPSWGPYNEQFF. The CDR3 DNA reads as TGTGCCAGCAGCCCTAGTTGGGGGCCTTACAATGAGCAGTTCTTC.

On this clonotype: One base away lies a much larger clone, so this may be a sequencing read error. CDR3 nucleotide sequence: TGCAGTGCTGAAGGTCTTGGAGGTGAAAGACTGTTTTTT. Translated: CSAEGLGGERLFF. This chain joins TRBV20-1 and TRBJ1-4, with D uncertain. This CDR3 spans 13 amino acids. CDR1 is DFQATT, CDR2 SNEGSKA, per germline (reference sequence).

The sample holds a few counts of this clonotype. The V and J genes are TRBV24-1 and TRBJ2-1, with TRBD1 matching over 9 bases. The J call may be incorrect, as the DNA end agrees better with TRBJ2-7. CDR3 length: 15 residues. The germline CDR1 and CDR2 sequences are KGHDR and SFDVKD. CDR3 DNA sequence: TGTGCCACCACTGAGGGGACAGGGCCCTACAATGAGCAGTACTTC. This sequence encodes CATTEGTGPYNEQYF.

This rearrangement joins TRBV6-5 to TRBJ2-7; D tentatively reads TRBD1 or TRBD2 (5 bases each). This CDR3 is 14 amino acids long. Germline V gene data show CDR1 as MNHEY and CDR2 as SVGAGI. With 5 bases removed from V and 2 bases from J, the gap between germline ends came to 13 bases. The CDR3 spells CASSKWDGAYEQYF. CDR3 sequence (DNA): TGTGCCAGCAGTAAGTGGGACGGCGCCTACGAGCAGTACTTC.

The CDR3 loop is CSVFSDRTYNETQYF. The CDR3 DNA reads as TGCAGTGTCTTCTCGGACAGGACCTACAATGAGACCCAGTACTTC. This chain joins TRBV20-1 and TRBJ2-5; 7 nucleotides align to TRBD1. J gave up 5 bases and V 7 bases, and 16 bases lay outside the gene matches. Germline-derived CDR1 and CDR2 are DFQATT and SNEGSKA (reference sequence). The CDR3 is 15 amino acids.

This clonotype was seen many times. This chain joins TRBV6-5 and TRBJ2-7; either TRBD1 or TRBD2 may fit D (5 bases each). The CDR3 length is 14 residues. Trimming pared 0 bases from V and 4 bases from J, leaving 10 bases between. Germline lookup yields CDR1 MNHEY and CDR2 SVGAGI. The CDR3 DNA reads as TGTGCCAGCAGTTACTCGGGGACCGTTTACGAGCAGTACTTC. Its protein product is CASSYSGTVYEQYF.

This clonotype has just a few counts. This chain links TRBV18 with TRBJ1-5, with a weak D call TRBD1 (5 bases). The germline CDR1 and CDR2 sequences are KGHSH and LQKENI. The CDR3 totals 15 residues. V dropped 5 bases and J dropped 6 bases, with 17 bases sitting between them. The CDR3 loop reads CASSSSGAGGQPQHF. CDR3 bases: TGTGCCAGCTCATCCTCCGGGGCGGGTGGTCAGCCCCAGCATTTT.

This clonotype was recorded many times. This sequence joins TRBV28 and TRBJ2-1, with D perhaps TRBD2 (7 bases). Trimming took off 4 bases at V and 7 bases at J, with 20 bases between the two ends. This CDR3 comprises 16 residues. CDR1 is MDHEN, CDR2 SYDVKM, per germline. DNA of the CDR3: TGTGCCAGCAGTTCCCCACGGGGGGCTGGGGCGAATGAGCAGTTCTTC. Amino acid sequence: CASSSPRGAGANEQFF.

This clonotype appeared many times. The J gene is TRBJ2-7, the V gene TRBV6-6, with D perhaps TRBD1 (7 bases). The CDR3 extends over 15 amino acids. Germline V gene data show CDR1 as MNHNY and CDR2 as SVGAGI (reference sequence). V was clipped by 2 bases and J by 4 bases, with 15 bases between them. CDR3 amino acids: CASSYTRQGGYEQYF. The CDR3, as DNA: TGTGCCAGCAGTTACACTCGGCAGGGGGGATACGAGCAGTACTTC.

With respect to this clonotype: A read error may be the cause here, since a much bigger clone is one base away. V and J are TRBV12-3 or TRBV12-4 and TRBJ2-1, with 9 bases aligning to TRBD1. J was trimmed by 3 bases and V by 5 bases; bases with no gene match: 5. This CDR3 is built from 15 residues. For the CDR3, the DNA is TGTGCCAGCAGTACCAGGACAGGGGTCTACAATGAGCAGTTCTTC. It encodes CASSTRTGVYNEQFF.

Remarks on this clonotype: This may stem from a read error, because a much larger clone lies one nucleotide away. The chain recombines TRBV6-2 or TRBV6-3 with TRBJ1-5; D ambiguous. The CDR3 has 14 residues. CDR1 MNHEY and CDR2 SVGEGT come from the germline V gene. The ends were cut back, 5 bases at V and 0 bases at J, with 8 bases in the middle. CDR3 DNA sequence: TGTGCCAGCAGTGACTGGGATAGCAATCAGCCCCAGCATTTT. Amino acid sequence: CASSDWDSNQPQHF.

The chain is built from TRBV27 and TRBJ1-1; D remains unclear. The CDR3 totals 15 residues. CDR1 and CDR2 (germline): MNHEY, SMNVEV (reference sequence). Trimming took 6 bases from V and 0 from J, leaving 14 bases between them. CDR3 in amino acids: CASSDLGRMNTEAFF. The CDR3 nucleotides are TGTGCCAGCAGCGACCTTGGGCGGATGAACACTGAAGCTTTCTTT.

The gene calls are TRBV27 and TRBJ2-3; 12 positions match TRBD2. After removal of 5 bases from V and 3 bases from J, the junction contained 9 bases not matched to a gene. This CDR3 is built from 17 residues. CDR1 and CDR2 (germline): MNHEY, SMNVEV (reference sequence). The CDR3 is CASSIRLAGELTDTQYF. CDR3 sequence (DNA): TGTGCCAGCAGTATCAGACTAGCGGGAGAGTTAACAGATACGCAGTATTTT.

Concerning this clonotype itself: A single base separates this from a much larger clone, so it may be a read error. This chain links TRBV5-1 with TRBJ1-2; 12 nucleotides line up with TRBD1. The CDR3 is made up of 14 amino acids. The V gene end was trimmed by 0 bases and the J gene end by 8 bases; junction bases not matched to a gene: 2. Germline V gene sequence: CDR1 SGHRS, CDR2 YFSETQ. CDR3 coding DNA: TGCGCCAGCAGCTTGGGGGACAGGGGGCGAGGCTACACCTTC. This codes for CASSLGDRGRGYTF.

The J gene is TRBJ1-2, the V gene TRBV29-1; possible D gene TRBD1, 5 bases. Trimming left V 0 bases short and J 4 bases short, with 21 bases between. There are 17 residues in the CDR3. Per the germline V gene, CDR1 is SQVTM and CDR2 is ANQGSEA. The CDR3 region has the DNA TGCAGCGTTGAAGAAGGAGGGACGGACGCCTCCGGCTATGGCTACACCTTC. Translating it yields CSVEEGGTDASGYGYTF.

On this clonotype itself: Sequence at one end of the junction differs from germline and may be a read error. J is TRBJ2-7 and V is TRBV27; perhaps TRBD2 as D (5 bases). This CDR3 spans 16 amino acids. Germline loops: CDR1 MNHEY, CDR2 SMNVEV (reference sequence). The CDR3: CASSFGPAGYSYEQYF. As DNA, the CDR3 is TGTGCCAGCAGTTTTGGCCCCGCGGGTTACTCCTACGAACAGTACTTC.

Only a few counts were recorded for this clonotype. V usage is TRBV7-7 and J usage is TRBJ2-3; TRBD2 might be the D (7 bases). The germline gives CDR1 SSHAT, CDR2 FNYEAQ (reference sequence). V gave up 6 bases and J gave up 5 bases, with 12 bases separating them. The CDR3 runs to 13 residues. The CDR3 is CASSRGAGDTQYF. CDR3 sequence (DNA): TGTGCCAGCAGTCGGGGGGCCGGAGATACGCAGTATTTT.